This section outlines one T cell receptor (beta chain) sequence together with its context. No antigen is known for it. The CDR3 is 16 amino acids. Germline assignment: CDR1 SNHLY and CDR2 FYNNEI. The data stem from a study of blood T cells in healthy people across ages. Study conclusions and caveats: Significant beta diversity loss was already apparent by age approximately 40, declining roughly linearly.

A second roughly 7 to 12 cycle PCR used barcoded and J-beta primers. TCRdb fed the 5' RACE reads into MiXCR, producing one record per CDR3 protein. The repertoire includes 1.4 million or so distinct CDR3 sequences, roughly 43% of them detected once, and approximately 4.1% sits in the top ten. The specimen was blood. The chain is built from TRBV2 and TRBJ2-1, with a tentative D call TRBD2 (7 bases). The DNA end is a closer match to TRBJ2-7, so the J assignment may be wrong. The TCR originated in a woman aged 18-30 years in good health. The CDR3 protein is CASRTLQVGGHNEQYF. The CDR3 region has the DNA TGTGCCAGCAGGACCCTGCAGGTCGGGGGGCACAATGAGCAGTACTTC.